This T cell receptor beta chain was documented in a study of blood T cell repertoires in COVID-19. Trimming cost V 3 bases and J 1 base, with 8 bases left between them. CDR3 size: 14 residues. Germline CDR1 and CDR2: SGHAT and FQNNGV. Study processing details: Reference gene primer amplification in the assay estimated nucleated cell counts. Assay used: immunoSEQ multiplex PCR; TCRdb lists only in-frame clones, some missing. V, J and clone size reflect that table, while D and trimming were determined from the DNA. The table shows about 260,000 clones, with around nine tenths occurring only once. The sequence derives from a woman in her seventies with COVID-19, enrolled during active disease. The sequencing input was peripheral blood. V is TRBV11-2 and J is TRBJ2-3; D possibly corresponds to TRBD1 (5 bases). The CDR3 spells CASSFGAGTDTQYF. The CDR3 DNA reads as TGTGCCAGCAGCTTTGGGGCTGGCACAGATACGCAGTATTTT.